This T cell receptor beta chain was captured in a study of breast tumors, draining lymph nodes, adjacent tissues. Study-wide findings and caveats: Compared with basal-like, luminal-like tumors shared significantly more repertoire with nontumor tissue. Most tumor T cells seemingly derive from lymph node, then expand in tumor.

Each CDR3 protein gets one entry after TCRdb re-called the multiplex PCR reads with MiXCR. The table includes some 10,000 distinct CDR3 sequences, about 50% detected once. Germline V gives CDR1 WSHSY, CDR2 SAAADI. The CDR3 contains 14 residues. Trimming took 6 bases from V and 7 from J, leaving 15 bases between them. Concerning this clonotype itself: The antigen is unknown.

The chain couples TRBV10-2 to TRBJ1-4; no firm D call. This receptor was identified in a female donor with breast cancer. Some clones in this sample may be carry-over from other donors' samples. The sequenced sample was breast tumor tissue. CDR3 sequence (DNA): TGCGCCAGCAGCCCCTCGGGTGCATTTGAAAAACTGTTTTTT. It specifies CASSPSGAFEKLFF.